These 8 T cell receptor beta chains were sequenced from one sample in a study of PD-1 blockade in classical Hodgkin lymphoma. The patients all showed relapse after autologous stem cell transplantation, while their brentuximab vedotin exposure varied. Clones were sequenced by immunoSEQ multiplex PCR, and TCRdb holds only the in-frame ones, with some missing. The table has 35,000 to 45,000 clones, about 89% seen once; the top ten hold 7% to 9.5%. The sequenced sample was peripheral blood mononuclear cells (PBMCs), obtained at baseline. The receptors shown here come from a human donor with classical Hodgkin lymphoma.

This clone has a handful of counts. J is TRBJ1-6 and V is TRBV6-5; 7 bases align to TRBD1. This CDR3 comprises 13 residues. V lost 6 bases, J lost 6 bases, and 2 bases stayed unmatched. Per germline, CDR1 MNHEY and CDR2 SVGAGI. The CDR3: CASRGQSNSPLHF. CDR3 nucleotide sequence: TGTGCCAGCAGGGGACAGTCTAATTCACCCCTCCACTTT.

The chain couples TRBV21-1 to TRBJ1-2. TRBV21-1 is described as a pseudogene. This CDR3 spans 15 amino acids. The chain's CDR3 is CASSKGRPFEAGYTF. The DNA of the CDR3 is TGTGCCAGCAGCAAAGGGCGGCCATTCGAAGCAGGCTACACCTTC.

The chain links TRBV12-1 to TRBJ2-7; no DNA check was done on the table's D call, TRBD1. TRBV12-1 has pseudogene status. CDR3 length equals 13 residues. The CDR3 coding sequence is TGTGCCAGCAGACTCAGTAGACACCACGAGCAGTACTTC. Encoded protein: CASRLSRHHEQYF.

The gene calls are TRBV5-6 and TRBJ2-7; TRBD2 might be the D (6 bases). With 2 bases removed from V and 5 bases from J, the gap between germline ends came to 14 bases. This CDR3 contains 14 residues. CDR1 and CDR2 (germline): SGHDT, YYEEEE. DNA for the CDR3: TGTGCCAGCAGCTTAGGGTCTACGGGGGACGAGCAGTACTTC. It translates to CASSLGSTGDEQYF.

This CDR3 is CASSYRGVGYF. CDR3 in DNA: TGTGCCAGCAGTTACAGGGGCGTGGGGTACTTC. The chain is built from TRBV6-6 and TRBJ2-7; possible D gene TRBD1, 5 bases. The CDR3 runs to 11 residues. Germline V gene sequence: CDR1 MNHNY, CDR2 SVGAGI (reference sequence). The V gene lost 2 bases and the J gene lost 12 bases, with 11 bases spanning the gap.

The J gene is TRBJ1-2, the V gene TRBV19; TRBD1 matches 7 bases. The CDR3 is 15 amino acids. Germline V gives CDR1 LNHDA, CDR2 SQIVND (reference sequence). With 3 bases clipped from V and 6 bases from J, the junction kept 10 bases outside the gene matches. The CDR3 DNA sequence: TGTGCCAGTAGTATCTATCGGCGACAGGGTAATGGCTACACCTTC. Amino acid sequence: CASSIYRRQGNGYTF.

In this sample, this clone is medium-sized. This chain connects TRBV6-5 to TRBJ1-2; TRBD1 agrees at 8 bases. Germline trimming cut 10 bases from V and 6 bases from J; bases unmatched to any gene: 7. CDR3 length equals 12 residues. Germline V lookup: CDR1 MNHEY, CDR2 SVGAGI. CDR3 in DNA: TGTGCCACCAGAGGCAGGGGGCATGGCTACACCTTC. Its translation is CATRGRGHGYTF.

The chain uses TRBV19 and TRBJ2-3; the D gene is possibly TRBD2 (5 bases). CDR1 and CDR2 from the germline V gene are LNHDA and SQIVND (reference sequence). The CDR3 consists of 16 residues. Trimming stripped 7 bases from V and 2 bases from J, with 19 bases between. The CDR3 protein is CASMSSSGFFTDTQYF. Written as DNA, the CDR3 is TGTGCCAGTATGTCGTCGTCGGGATTCTTCACAGATACGCAGTATTTT.